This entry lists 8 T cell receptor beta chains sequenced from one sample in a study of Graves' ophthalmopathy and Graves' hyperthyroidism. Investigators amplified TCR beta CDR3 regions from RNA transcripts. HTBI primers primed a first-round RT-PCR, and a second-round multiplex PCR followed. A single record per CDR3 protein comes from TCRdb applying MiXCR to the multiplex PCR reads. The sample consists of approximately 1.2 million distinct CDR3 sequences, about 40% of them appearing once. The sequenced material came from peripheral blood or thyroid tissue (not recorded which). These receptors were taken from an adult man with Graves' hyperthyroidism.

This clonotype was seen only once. CDR3 region: CAQGRTNTEAFF. The CDR3 bases are TGTGCCCAGGGACGGACGAACACTGAAGCTTTCTTT. The chain uses TRBV15 and TRBJ1-1; D might be TRBD1 (5 bases). V shed 11 bases and J shed 1 base, with 11 bases lying between them. Per germline, CDR1 LNHNV and CDR2 YYDKDF (reference sequence). This CDR3 is built from 12 residues.

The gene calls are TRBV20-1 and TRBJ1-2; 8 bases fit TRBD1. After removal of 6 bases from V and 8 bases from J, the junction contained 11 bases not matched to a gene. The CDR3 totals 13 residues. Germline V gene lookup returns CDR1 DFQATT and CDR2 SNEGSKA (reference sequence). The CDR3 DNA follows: TGCAGTGCCCCCGACAGGGGCCTTTCGGGCTACACCTTC. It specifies CSAPDRGLSGYTF.

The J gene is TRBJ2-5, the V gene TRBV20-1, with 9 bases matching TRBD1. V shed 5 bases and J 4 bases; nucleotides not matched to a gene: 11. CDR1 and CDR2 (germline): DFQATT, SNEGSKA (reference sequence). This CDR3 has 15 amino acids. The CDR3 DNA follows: TGCAGTGCTTTAGGGGGACAGGGATTGGGAGAGACCCAGTACTTC. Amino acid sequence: CSALGGQGLGETQYF.

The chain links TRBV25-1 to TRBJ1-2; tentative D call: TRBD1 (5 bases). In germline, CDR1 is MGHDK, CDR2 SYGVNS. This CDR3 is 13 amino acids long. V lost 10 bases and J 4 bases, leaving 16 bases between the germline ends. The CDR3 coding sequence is TGTGCCACGGGAGGGGCGGCTAGCTATGGCTACACCTTC. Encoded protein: CATGGAASYGYTF.

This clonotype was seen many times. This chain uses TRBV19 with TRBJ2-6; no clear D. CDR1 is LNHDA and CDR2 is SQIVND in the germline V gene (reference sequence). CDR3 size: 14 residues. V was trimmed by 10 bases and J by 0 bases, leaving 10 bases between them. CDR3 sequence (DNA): TGTGCCACACGACCCCTCTCTGGGGCCAACGTCCTGACTTTC. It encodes CATRPLSGANVLTF.

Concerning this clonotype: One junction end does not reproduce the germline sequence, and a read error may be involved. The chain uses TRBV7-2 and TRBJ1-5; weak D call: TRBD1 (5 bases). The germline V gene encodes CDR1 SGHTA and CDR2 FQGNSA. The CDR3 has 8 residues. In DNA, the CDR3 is TGTGCCAGCAGCGCACAGGATTTT. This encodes CASSAQDF.

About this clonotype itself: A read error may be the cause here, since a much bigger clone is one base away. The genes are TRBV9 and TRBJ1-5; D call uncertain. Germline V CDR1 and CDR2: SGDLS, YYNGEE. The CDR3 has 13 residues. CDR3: CVSSPDWNQPQHF. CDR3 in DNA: TGTGTCAGCAGCCCGGACTGGAATCAGCCCCAGCATTTT.

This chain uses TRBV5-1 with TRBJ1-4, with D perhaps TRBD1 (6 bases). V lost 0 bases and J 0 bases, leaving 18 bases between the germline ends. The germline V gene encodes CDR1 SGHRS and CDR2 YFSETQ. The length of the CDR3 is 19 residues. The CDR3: CASSLAGEFKVATNEKLFF. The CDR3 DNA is TGCGCCAGCAGCTTGGCAGGGGAGTTCAAGGTTGCAACTAATGAAAAACTGTTTTTT.